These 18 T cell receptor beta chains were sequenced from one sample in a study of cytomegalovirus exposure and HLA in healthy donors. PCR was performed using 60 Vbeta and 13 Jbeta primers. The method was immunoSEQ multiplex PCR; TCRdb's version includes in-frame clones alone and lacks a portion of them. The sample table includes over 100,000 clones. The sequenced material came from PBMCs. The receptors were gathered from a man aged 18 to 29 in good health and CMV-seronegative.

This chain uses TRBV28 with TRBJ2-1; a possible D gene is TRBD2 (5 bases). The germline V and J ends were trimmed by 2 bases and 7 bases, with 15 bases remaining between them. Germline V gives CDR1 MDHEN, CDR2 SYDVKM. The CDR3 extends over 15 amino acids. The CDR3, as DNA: TGTGCCAGCAGTTTACCCGGACTCTCCAGTAATGAGCAGTTCTTC. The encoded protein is CASSLPGLSSNEQFF.

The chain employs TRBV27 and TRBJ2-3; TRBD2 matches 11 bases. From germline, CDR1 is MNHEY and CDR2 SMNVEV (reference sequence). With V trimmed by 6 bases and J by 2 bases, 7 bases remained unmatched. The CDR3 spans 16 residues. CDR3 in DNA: TGTGCCAGCAGACTAGCGGGGGCCACCTCCACAGATACGCAGTATTTT. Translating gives CASRLAGATSTDTQYF.

CDR3 DNA: TGTGCCAGCAGTTTTTGGGCTAGCGGGAGGCTTCACAATGAGCAGTTCTTC. This codes for CASSFWASGRLHNEQFF. V gene TRBV28 combines with J gene TRBJ2-1; TRBD2 agrees at 11 bases. V trimming: 3 bases; J trimming: 5 bases; junction bases outside the gene matches: 9. The CDR3 spans 17 residues. CDR1 is MDHEN, CDR2 SYDVKM, per germline.

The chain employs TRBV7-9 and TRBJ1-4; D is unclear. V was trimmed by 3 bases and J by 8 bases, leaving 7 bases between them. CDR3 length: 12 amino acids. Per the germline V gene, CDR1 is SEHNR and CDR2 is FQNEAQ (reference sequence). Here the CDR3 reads CASSLVEEKLFF. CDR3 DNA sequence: TGTGCCAGCAGCTTGGTCGAGGAAAAACTGTTTTTT.

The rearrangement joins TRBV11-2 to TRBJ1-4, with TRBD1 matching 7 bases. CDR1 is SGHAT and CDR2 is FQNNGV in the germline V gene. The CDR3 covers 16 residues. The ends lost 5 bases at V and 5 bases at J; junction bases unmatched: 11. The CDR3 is CASSHVWDSRNEKLFF. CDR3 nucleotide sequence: TGTGCCAGCAGCCACGTTTGGGACAGTAGAAATGAAAAACTGTTTTTT.

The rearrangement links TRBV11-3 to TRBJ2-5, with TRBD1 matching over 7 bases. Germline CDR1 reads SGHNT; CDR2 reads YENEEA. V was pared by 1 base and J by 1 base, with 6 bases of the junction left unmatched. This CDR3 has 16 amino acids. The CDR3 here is CASSLGGGAAQETQYF. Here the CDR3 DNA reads TGTGCCAGCAGCTTAGGAGGGGGCGCGGCCCAAGAGACCCAGTACTTC.

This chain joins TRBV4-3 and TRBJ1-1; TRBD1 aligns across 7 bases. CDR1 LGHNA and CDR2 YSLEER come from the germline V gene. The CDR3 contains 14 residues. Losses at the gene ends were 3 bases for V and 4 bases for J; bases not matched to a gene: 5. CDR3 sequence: CASSQDRDSTEAFF. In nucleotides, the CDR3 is TGCGCCAGCAGCCAGGATCGGGACAGCACTGAAGCTTTCTTT.

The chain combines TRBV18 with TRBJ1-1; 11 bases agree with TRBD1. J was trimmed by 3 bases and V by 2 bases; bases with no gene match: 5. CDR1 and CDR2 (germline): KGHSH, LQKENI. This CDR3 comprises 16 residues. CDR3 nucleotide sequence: TGTGCCAGCTCACCAATTGGGACAGGGGGGGACACTGAAGCTTTCTTT. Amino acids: CASSPIGTGGDTEAFF.

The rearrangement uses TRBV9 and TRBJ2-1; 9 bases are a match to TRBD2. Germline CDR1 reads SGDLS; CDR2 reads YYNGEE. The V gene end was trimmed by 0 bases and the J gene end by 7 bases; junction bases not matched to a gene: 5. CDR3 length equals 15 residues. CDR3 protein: CASSVAGLAGNEQFF. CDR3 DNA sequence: TGTGCCAGCAGCGTAGCTGGCCTAGCGGGAAATGAGCAGTTCTTC.

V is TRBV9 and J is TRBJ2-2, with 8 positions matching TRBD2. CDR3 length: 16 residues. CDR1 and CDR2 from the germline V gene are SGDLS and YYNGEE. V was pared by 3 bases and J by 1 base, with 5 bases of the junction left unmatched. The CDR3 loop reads CASSDRGGLNTGELFF. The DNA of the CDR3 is TGTGCCAGCAGCGACCGGGGGGGCTTGAACACCGGGGAGCTGTTTTTT.

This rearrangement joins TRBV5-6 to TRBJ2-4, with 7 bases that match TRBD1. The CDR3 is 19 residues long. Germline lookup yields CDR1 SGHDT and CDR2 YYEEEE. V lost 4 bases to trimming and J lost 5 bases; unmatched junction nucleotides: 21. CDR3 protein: CASSPPGTDIVSHQNIQYF. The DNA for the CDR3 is TGTGCCAGCAGCCCACCCGGGACAGATATCGTTAGCCACCAAAACATTCAGTACTTC.

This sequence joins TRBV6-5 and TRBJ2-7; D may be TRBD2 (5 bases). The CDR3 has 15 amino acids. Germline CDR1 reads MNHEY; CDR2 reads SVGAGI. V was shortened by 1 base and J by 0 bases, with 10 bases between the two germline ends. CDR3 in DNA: TGTGCCAGCAGTTACTATGGTGGAGGCTCCTACGAGCAGTACTTC. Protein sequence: CASSYYGGGSYEQYF.

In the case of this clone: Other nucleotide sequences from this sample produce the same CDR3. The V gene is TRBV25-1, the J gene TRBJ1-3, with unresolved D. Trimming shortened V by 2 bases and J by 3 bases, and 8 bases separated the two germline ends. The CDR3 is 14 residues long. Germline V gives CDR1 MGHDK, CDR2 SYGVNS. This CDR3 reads CASSEARVGNTIYF. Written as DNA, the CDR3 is TGTGCCAGCAGTGAAGCCCGGGTTGGAAACACCATATATTTT. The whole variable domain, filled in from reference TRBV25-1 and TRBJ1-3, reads EADIYQTPRYLVIGTGKKITLECSQTMGHDKMYWYQQDPGMELHLIHYSYGVNSTEKGDLSSESTVSRIRTEHFPLTLESARPSHTSQYLCASSEARVGNTIYFGEGSWLTVV.

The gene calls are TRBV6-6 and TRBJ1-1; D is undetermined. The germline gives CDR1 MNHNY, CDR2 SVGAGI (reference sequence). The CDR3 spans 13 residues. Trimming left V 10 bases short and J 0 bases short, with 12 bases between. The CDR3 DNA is TGTGCCACTCTTTACAGTTTGAACACTGAAGCTTTCTTT. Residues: CATLYSLNTEAFF.

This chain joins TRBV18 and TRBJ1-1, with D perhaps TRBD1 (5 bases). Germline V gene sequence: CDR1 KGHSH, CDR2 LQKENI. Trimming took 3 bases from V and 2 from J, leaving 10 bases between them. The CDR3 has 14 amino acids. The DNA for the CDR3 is TGTGCCAGCTCACCCAGGGCCCAAAACACTGAAGCTTTCTTT. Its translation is CASSPRAQNTEAFF.

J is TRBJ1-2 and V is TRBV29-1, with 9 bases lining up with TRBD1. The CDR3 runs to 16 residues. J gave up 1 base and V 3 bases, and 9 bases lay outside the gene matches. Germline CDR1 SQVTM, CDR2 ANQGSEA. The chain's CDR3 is CSVDRTGEGNNYGYTF. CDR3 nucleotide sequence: TGCAGCGTTGATAGGACAGGGGAGGGGAATAACTATGGCTACACCTTC.

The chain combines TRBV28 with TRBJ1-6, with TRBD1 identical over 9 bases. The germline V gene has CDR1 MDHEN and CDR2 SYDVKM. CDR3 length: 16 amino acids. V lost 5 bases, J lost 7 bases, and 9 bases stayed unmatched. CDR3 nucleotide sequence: TGTGCCAGCAGTGTTAACAGGGGGCGGTGGAATTCACCCCTCCACTTT. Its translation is CASSVNRGRWNSPLHF. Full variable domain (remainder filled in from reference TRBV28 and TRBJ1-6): DVKVTQSSRYLVKRTGEKVFLECVQDMDHENMFWYRQDPGLGLRLIYFSYDVKMKEKGDIPEGYSVSREKKERFSLILESASTNQTSMYLCASSVNRGRWNSPLHFGNGTRLTVT.

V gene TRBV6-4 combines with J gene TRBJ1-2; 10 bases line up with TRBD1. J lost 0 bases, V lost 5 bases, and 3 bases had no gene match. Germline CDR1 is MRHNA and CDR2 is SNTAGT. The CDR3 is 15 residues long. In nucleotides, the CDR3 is TGTGCCAGCAGTCAGGACAGGGGGTCTAACTATGGCTACACCTTC. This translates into CASSQDRGSNYGYTF.